This T cell receptor (beta chain) was documented in a study of blood T cell repertoires in COVID-19. Study information: Samples of COVID-19 (acute and convalescent) were obtained from the United States, Italy and Spain. PBMCs, B-cell-depleted T cells, or T cells were the source of the cDNA or gDNA that made up the material.

Germline V CDR1 and CDR2: SQVTM, ANQGSEA. V lost 6 bases and J lost 7, with 18 bases in between. CDR3 length equals 13 residues. Seattle researchers signed up patients amid active infection and tracked them longitudinally. Authors' processing steps: Quantification of nucleated cells was approximated via reference gene primer amplification. Here immunoSEQ multiplex PCR was the method, and the copy in TCRdb shows in-frame clones only, minus some. V, J and clone size are those of that table, while D and trimming were read from the DNA. The sample yields about 200,000 clones, 85% seen once. Sequenced material: peripheral blood. This TCR came from a man aged 55-75 years with COVID-19, enrolled during active disease. V gene TRBV29-1 combines with J gene TRBJ1-2, with D perhaps TRBD1 (6 bases). In DNA, the CDR3 is TGCAGCGTGACTAAAACAGGGTCTGGTGGCTACACCTTC. Its translation: CSVTKTGSGGYTF.